Below are 11 T cell receptor beta chains sequenced from a single sample in a study of response to subunit inactivated influenza vaccine. TCRdb used MiXCR to reprocess the RT-PCR reads, holding one entry per CDR3 protein. The sample includes 500,000 to 600,000 distinct CDR3 sequences, 13% to 15% of them seen just once. Sequences were derived from PBMCs from blood, sampled about 12 days after vaccination. These receptors originate from a man aged 45 to 65 who received an inactivated influenza vaccine.

This chain connects TRBV11-3 to TRBJ2-3; perhaps D is TRBD1 or TRBD2 (5 bases each). Trimming removed 3 bases at V and 7 bases at J, with 11 bases between. The CDR3 is made up of 13 amino acids. Germline CDR1 is SGHNT and CDR2 is YENEEA. The DNA for the CDR3 is TGTGCCAGCAGCTTGGGACCCCCCCATACGCAGTATTTT. This encodes CASSLGPPHTQYF. Supplemented by reference TRBV11-3 and TRBJ2-3, the full variable domain reads EAGVVQSPRYKIIEKKQPVAFWCNPISGHNTLYWYLQNLGQGPELLIRYENEEAVDDSQLPKDRFSAERLKGVDSTLKIQPAELGDSAVYLCASSLGPPHTQYFGPGTRLTVL.

This clonotype came up a few times. This rearrangement joins TRBV6-1 to TRBJ1-2; no clear D. The CDR3 contains 14 residues. V was pared by 8 bases and J by 4 bases, with 17 bases between. The germline V gene has CDR1 MNHNS and CDR2 SASEGT. In nucleotides, the CDR3 is TGTGCCAGCTCGCTGGCAAACCCCTCCTATGGCTACACCTTC. Encoded protein: CASSLANPSYGYTF.

The rearrangement joins TRBV20-1 to TRBJ2-5, with D possibly being TRBD2 (7 bases). Germline V CDR1 and CDR2: DFQATT, SNEGSKA (reference sequence). The CDR3 is made up of 15 amino acids. V lost 3 bases, J lost 4 bases, and 18 bases lay in between. Written as DNA, the CDR3 is TGCAGTGCTAGTTTGGGGGGGGGGCCTGGAGAGACCCAGTACTTC. Translated: CSASLGGGPGETQYF.

The rearrangement links TRBV7-3 to TRBJ2-3; 7 bases agree with TRBD1. Germline V lookup: CDR1 SGHTA, CDR2 FQGTGA. The CDR3 covers 14 residues. V lost 5 bases, J lost 2 bases, and 4 bases stayed unmatched. Here the CDR3 DNA reads TGTGCCAGCAGCCGGGGACAGATCACAGATACGCAGTATTTT. The encoded protein is CASSRGQITDTQYF.

In this sample, this clonotype turned up a few times. The CDR3 is CASSLGQAGTDTQYF. The CDR3 DNA is TGTGCCAGCAGCTTGGGGCAGGCCGGGACAGATACGCAGTATTTT. The rearrangement uses TRBV5-6 and TRBJ2-3; no firm D call. CDR3 length equals 15 residues. Trimming shortened V by 0 bases and J by 3 bases, and 11 bases separated the two germline ends. CDR1 and CDR2 (germline): SGHDT, YYEEEE.

The V call is TRBV30, the J call TRBJ2-1; 10 bases map to TRBD2. V shed 3 bases, J shed 4 bases, and the junction held 3 bases outside the gene matches. Per germline, CDR1 GTSNPN and CDR2 SVGIG (reference sequence). The CDR3 runs to 14 residues. CDR3 DNA sequence: TGTGCCTGGAGCGGGACTAGCGAATACAATGAGCAGTTCTTC. It specifies CAWSGTSEYNEQFF. The entire variable domain, with the rest obtained from reference TRBV30 and TRBJ2-1, is as follows: SQTIHQWPATLVQPVGSPLSLECTVEGTSNPNLYWYRQAAGRGLQLLFYSVGIGQISSEVPQNLSASRPQDRQFILSSKKLLLSDSGFYLCAWSGTSEYNEQFFGPGTRLTVL.

Many counts were recorded for this clonotype. The V gene is TRBV7-9, the J gene TRBJ2-3; 7 bases map to TRBD1. The CDR3 sequence is 15 residues long. J gave up 2 bases and V 1 base, and 3 bases lay outside the gene matches. Germline V gives CDR1 SEHNR, CDR2 FQNEAQ (reference sequence). The CDR3 DNA sequence: TGTGCCAGCAGCTTAGACAGGGGAGTCACAGATACGCAGTATTTT. Amino acids: CASSLDRGVTDTQYF.

There are many counts of this clonotype. The chain carries TRBV28 and TRBJ2-5, with unresolved D. V was cut by 2 bases and J by 2 bases, with 6 bases left in between. The CDR3 is 13 residues long. Germline-derived CDR1 and CDR2 are MDHEN and SYDVKM. The chain's CDR3 is CASSLRNQETQYF. CDR3 sequence (DNA): TGTGCCAGCAGTTTAAGGAATCAAGAGACCCAGTACTTC.

This clonotype was found a few times. The V gene is TRBV16, the J gene TRBJ2-7; TRBD1 agrees at 7 bases. The length of the CDR3 is 15 residues. The V gene end was trimmed by 0 bases and the J gene end by 4 bases; junction bases not matched to a gene: 6. Germline CDR1 is KGHSY and CDR2 is FQNENV. The CDR3 region has the DNA TGTGCCAGCAGCCAATCGGGACAGAGCAGGTACGAGCAGTACTTC. Encoded protein: CASSQSGQSRYEQYF. Full variable domain (remainder filled in from reference TRBV16 and TRBJ2-7): GEEVAQTPKHLVRGEGQKAKLYCAPIKGHSYVFWYQQVLKNEFKFLISFQNENVFDETGMPKERFSAKCLPNSPCSLEIQATKLEDSAVYFCASSQSGQSRYEQYFGPGTRLTVT.

There are many counts of this clonotype. The chain couples TRBV5-1 to TRBJ1-1, with 10 bases fitting TRBD1. This CDR3 is built from 14 residues. Germline V lookup: CDR1 SGHRS, CDR2 YFSETQ. Trimming at V came to 4 bases and at J to 8 bases, leaving 8 bases not matched to a gene. The CDR3 nucleotides are TGCGCCAGCAGCCGAGGACAGGGGGAGTACGAAGCTTTCTTT. As protein: CASSRGQGEYEAFF.

This clonotype was counted between two and nine times. Written as DNA, the CDR3 is TGTGCCAGTAGCCATGTTCAGGGGCCCCAGCATTTT. Translation: CASSHVQGPQHF. The chain links TRBV19 to TRBJ1-5; D is possibly TRBD1 (5 bases). The V and J ends lost 6 bases and 9 bases respectively, with 12 bases between them. CDR1 is LNHDA and CDR2 is SQIVND in the germline V gene (reference sequence). The length of the CDR3 is 12 residues.